Listed here is a single T cell receptor beta chain. Its cognate antigen is unknown. Clones were sequenced by immunoSEQ multiplex PCR, and TCRdb holds only the in-frame ones, with some missing. Found here are more than 400,000 clones, approximately 90% of them singletons; the top ten hold under 2%. This sample stems from a study of Ad26.COV2.S vaccination and SARS-CoV-2 variants. The overall study: The trial was COV1001 and the donor's arm was Ad26.COV2.S. Ad26.COV2.S was injected intramuscularly once or twice, 56 days apart. Study results and limitations: Substantial breadth in spike-specific CD8+ and CD4+ T cell responses was reportedly seen after vaccination.

Noted treatment: 19 received Ad26.COV2.S at low or high dose, single or two shots; five or six received placebo; per-sample allocation not given. Each sample was drawn 63 days after the first injection (of vaccine or placebo). This vaccine is an Ad26 vector that expresses the Wuhan-strain SARS-CoV-2 spike. This CDR3 spans 17 amino acids. Losses at the gene ends were 1 base for V and 6 bases for J; bases not matched to a gene: 9. Germline CDR1 reads LGHNA; CDR2 reads YSLEER. The sequence was collected from a person between 18 and 60 years old who received the Ad26.COV2.S COVID-19 vaccine or a placebo. The source material was peripheral blood, sampled in a trial of Ad26.COV2.S vaccine versus placebo. The gene calls are TRBV4-3 and TRBJ2-1; 10 bases match TRBD2. The CDR3 sequence: CASSQVTWTSGGNEQFF. As DNA, the CDR3 is TGCGCCAGCAGCCAAGTGACATGGACTAGCGGCGGCAATGAGCAGTTCTTC.